Given below is one T cell receptor beta chain in context. The data were taken from a study of CD8 T cells in Susac syndrome. J was trimmed by 9 bases and V by 3 bases; bases with no gene match: 6. The CDR3 runs 15 residues. Germline CDR1 reads SGHNT; CDR2 reads YYREEE (reference sequence). The RNA input was 0.5 to 1 ug, and it was reverse transcribed with random hexamers. MiXCR was run by TCRdb on the immunoSEQ multiplex PCR reads, yielding one entry per CDR3 protein. The sample has approximately 160,000 distinct CDR3 sequences; about 90% are singletons. Sequencing used CD4+ T cells from PBMCs. This clonotype was sampled from a human donor in good health. The genes are TRBV5-4 and TRBJ2-1; 13 positions match TRBD2. CDR3 in amino acids: CASSSTSGRISEQFF. Here the CDR3 DNA reads TGTGCCAGCAGCTCGACTAGCGGGAGGATTAGTGAGCAGTTCTTC. The full variable domain, in which reference TRBV5-4 and TRBJ2-1 provide the parts outside the CDR3, is ETGVTQSPTHLIKTRGQQVTLRCSSQSGHNTVSWYQQALGQGPQFIFQYYREEENGRGNFPPRFSGLQFPNYSSELNVNALELDDSALYLCASSSTSGRISEQFFGPGTRLTVL.